This T cell receptor beta chain appears in the sequencing data of a study of molecular identifiers for immune sequencing clone quantification. With 5 bases removed from V and 4 bases from J, the gap between germline ends came to 11 bases. This CDR3 is 13 amino acids long. TCRdb called the PCR reads again in MiXCR, with one record for every CDR3 protein. The table shows 490,000 or so distinct CDR3 sequences, with around 23% occurring only once. This clonotype was detected only a few times. V gene TRBV12-3 or TRBV12-4 combines with J gene TRBJ1-2, with D hard to call. The receptor was derived from a human donor in good health. Some libraries in this study had Jurkat cell RNA spiked in. Sequenced input: naive CD8+ T cells from blood, with Jurkat cell RNA spiked in. This sample's subset: FACS-sorted CD8+CD4-CCR7+CD45RA+ naive T cells. The CDR3: CASSPDGSYGYTF. CDR3 DNA: TGTGCCAGCAGTCCAGACGGAAGCTATGGCTACACCTTC.